This section outlines one T cell receptor beta chain sequence together with its context. There is no known antigen for this receptor. Base quality data are lacking; no much larger clone is found one base away. The immunoSEQ Assay, a bias-controlled multiplex PCR, was used to amplify TCRbeta CDR3 regions from genomic DNA. On the authors' methods: The number of nucleated cells in each sample was estimated by amplification of reference gene primers within the assay. To quantify the absolute abundance of each unique TCRbeta CDR3 rearrangement, sequence reads were collapsed and filtered. For each sample, productive Simpson clonality was calculated by taking the square root of Simpson's diversity index across productive rearrangements. In its TCRdb copy, this immuneACCESS table keeps in-frame sequences only and misses some clones. Where compared with another copy, unresolved V genes explain less than half of these, and the others have no known cause. That table is the source of V, J and clone size, and D and trimming were worked out from the DNA. The sample table records 150,000 to 200,000 clones; 82% of these occur just once. The ten largest clones capture around 7% of the sample.

This sample is part of a study of blood T cell repertoires in COVID-19 (dated by TCRdb to about 2020). About the investigation overall: The collaborator samples originated in the United States, Italy and Spain and spanned the acute and convalescent phases of COVID-19. Samples were obtained from the ongoing ImmuneRACE study (first 160 participants) and from 1,254 subjects provided by 6 global collaborators. Where HLA class I and class II types were available, the types were taken from metadata supplied by the sample provider, not from assay-based typing. The repertoires were made available in a free public database intended to serve as a resource for research on the immune response to SARS-CoV-2. The prospective study material was composed of cDNA or gDNA derived from T cells, B-cell-depleted T cells, or PBMCs. Subjects who had been exposed to COVID-19, were actively infected with it, or had recovered from it provided the deeply sampled blood TCRbeta repertoires that made up the dataset. Nearly every sample came with metadata listing a de-identified subject ID, COVID-19 status, age in years and sex. The full study reports these points: Clinical and demographic metadata were provided uncurated, with the amount varying by source and participant.

From the germline V gene (reference sequence), CDR1 is LNHDA and CDR2 is SQIVND. Including cysteine and phenylalanine, the CDR3 has 20 amino acids. CDR3 DNA is the only sequence kept; it has 60 bases, read in frame from the first base. Relative to germline, V is missing 3 bases and J is missing 4 bases, with 24 bases of the junction outside any gene match. One collaborating source in Seattle enrolled patients while the patients were actively infected and followed the patients over time throughout the course of disease. Whole blood was collected in K2EDTA tubes by collaborating institutions according to the institutions' own protocols. For TCRbeta analysis, collaborators shipped samples in one of three forms: frozen whole blood, isolated PBMCs, or DNA extracted from either of those sample types.

Recombination linked TRBV19 to TRBJ2-7; 7 bases in the junction line up with TRBD2. Sequenced: peripheral blood. The sequence was collected from a woman in her thirties or forties with COVID-19, enrolled during active disease. In nucleotide form, the sequence is TGTGCCAGTAGTATCGGGGGTGAGCGGGGTCTCGGCGGGAGTAAGTACGAGCAGTACTTC. Its protein is CASSIGGERGLGGSKYEQYF.